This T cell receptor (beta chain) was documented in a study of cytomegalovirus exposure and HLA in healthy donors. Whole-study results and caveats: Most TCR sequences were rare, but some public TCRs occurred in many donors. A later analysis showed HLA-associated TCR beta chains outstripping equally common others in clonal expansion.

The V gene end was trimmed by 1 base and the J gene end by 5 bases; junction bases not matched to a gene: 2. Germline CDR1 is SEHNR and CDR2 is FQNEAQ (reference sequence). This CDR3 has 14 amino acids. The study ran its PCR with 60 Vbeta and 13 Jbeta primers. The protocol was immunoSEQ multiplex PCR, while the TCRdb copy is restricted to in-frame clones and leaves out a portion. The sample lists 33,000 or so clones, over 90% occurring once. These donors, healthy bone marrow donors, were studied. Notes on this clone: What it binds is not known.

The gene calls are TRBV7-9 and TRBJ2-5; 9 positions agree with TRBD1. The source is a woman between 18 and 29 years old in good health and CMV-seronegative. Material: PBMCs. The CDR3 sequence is CASSLGQGVETQYF. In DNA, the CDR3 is TGTGCCAGCAGCTTAGGACAGGGGGTCGAGACCCAGTACTTC.